The clone carrying this T cell receptor beta chain was seen a single time. Its antigen is unidentified. This sample stems from a study of vaccination and CD4 T cells after COVID-19. CD4+ T cells that had been cultured provided DNA sequenced with the Oncomine TCR Beta short-read assay. The authors extracted genomic DNA from cultured CD4+ T cells. TCRdb passed the PCR reads through MiXCR, listing each CDR3 protein once. The repertoire consists of roughly 20,000 distinct CDR3 sequences, with 42% occurring once and the leading ten covering 9.9%. Time point denoted: late sampling 161 to 241 days after vaccination in a few convalescent patients. Treatment in this sample: roughly 10-day PBMC culture with coronavirus spike peptide pools or control peptides (ViraFEST assay). Scientists separated out CD4+ T cells through negative selection following 10 days in culture. The TCR sequence derives from a human donor who had recovered from COVID-19. The sequencing used CD4+ T cells from blood, cultured in vitro, collected about 7 months after SARS-CoV-2 vaccination.

DNA for the CDR3: TGTGCCAGCAGTGTGCACCAAGAGACCCAGTACTTC. The encoded protein is CASSVHQETQYF. The V and J genes are TRBV2 and TRBJ2-5; D ambiguous. CDR1 is SNHLY and CDR2 is FYNNEI in the germline V gene. The germline V and J ends were trimmed by 4 bases and 0 bases, with 3 bases remaining between them. The CDR3 covers 12 residues.